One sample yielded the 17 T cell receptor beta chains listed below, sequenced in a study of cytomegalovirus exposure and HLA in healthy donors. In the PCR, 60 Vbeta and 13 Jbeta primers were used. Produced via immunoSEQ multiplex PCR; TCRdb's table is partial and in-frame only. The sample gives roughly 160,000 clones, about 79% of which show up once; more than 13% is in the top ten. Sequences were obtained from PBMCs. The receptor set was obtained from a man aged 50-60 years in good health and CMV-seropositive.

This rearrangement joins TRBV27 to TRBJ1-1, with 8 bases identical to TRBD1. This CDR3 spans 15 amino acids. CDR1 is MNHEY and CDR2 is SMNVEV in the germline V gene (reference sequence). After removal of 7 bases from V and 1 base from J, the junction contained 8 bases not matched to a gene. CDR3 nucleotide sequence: TGTGCCAGCACTTTCGGACAGGGTACGAACACTGAAGCTTTCTTT. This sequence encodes CASTFGQGTNTEAFF.

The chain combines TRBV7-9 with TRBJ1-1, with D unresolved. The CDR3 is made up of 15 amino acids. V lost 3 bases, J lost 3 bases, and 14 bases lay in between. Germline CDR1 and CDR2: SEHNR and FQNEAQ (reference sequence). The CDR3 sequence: CASSFAGSGDTEAFF. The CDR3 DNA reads TGTGCCAGCAGCTTTGCCGGGTCTGGCGACACTGAAGCTTTCTTT.

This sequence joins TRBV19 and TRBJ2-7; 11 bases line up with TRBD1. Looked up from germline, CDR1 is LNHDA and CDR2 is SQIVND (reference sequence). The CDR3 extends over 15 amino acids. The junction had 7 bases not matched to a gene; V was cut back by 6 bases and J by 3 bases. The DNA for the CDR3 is TGTGCCAGTAGCCCTAGGACAGGGGGCCTCTACGAGCAGTACTTC. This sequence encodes CASSPRTGGLYEQYF. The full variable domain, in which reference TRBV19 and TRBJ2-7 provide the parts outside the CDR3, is DGGITQSPKYLFRKEGQNVTLSCEQNLNHDAMYWYRQDPGQGLRLIYYSQIVNDFQKGDIAEGYSVSREKKESFPLTVTSAQKNPTAFYLCASSPRTGGLYEQYFGPGTRLTVT.

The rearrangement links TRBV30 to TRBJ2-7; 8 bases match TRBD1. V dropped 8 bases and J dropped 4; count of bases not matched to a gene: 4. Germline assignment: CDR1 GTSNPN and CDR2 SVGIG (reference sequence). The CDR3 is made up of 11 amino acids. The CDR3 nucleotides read TGTGCCGGGACAGGAGGATACGAGCAGTACTTC. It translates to CAGTGGYEQYF.

The chain's CDR3 is CSVTGTGKDEQYF. The CDR3 DNA reads as TGCAGCGTTACCGGGACAGGGAAGGACGAGCAGTACTTC. The J gene is TRBJ2-7, the V gene TRBV29-1; 9 bases map to TRBD1. Germline-derived CDR1 and CDR2 are SQVTM and ANQGSEA. V trimming: 5 bases; J trimming: 5 bases; junction bases outside the gene matches: 7. This CDR3 comprises 13 residues.

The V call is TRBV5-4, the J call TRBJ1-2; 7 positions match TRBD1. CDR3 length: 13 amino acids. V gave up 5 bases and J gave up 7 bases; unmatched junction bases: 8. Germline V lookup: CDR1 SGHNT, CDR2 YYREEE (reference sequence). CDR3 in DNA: TGTGCCAGCAGGGAAAGACAGGGAGGTGGCTACACCTTC. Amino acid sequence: CASRERQGGGYTF.

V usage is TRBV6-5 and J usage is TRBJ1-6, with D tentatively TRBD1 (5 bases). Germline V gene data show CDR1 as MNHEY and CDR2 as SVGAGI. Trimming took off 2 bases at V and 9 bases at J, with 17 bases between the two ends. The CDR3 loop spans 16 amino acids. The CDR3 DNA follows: TGTGCCAGCAGTTACGGGGCGGGGGAGCGGGGTTCACCCCTCCACTTT. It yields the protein CASSYGAGERGSPLHF.

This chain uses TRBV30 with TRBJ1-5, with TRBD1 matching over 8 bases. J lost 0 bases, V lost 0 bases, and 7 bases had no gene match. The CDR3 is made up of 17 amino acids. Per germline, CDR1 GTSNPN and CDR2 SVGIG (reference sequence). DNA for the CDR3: TGTGCCTGGAGTGTGGCAGGGGGCCCGTATAGCAATCAGCCCCAGCATTTT. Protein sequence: CAWSVAGGPYSNQPQHF.

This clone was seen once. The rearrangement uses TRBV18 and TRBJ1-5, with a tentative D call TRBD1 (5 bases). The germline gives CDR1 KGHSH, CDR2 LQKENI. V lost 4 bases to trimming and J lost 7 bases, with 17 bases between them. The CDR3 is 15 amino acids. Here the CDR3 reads CASSLGTGPNQPQHF. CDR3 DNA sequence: TGTGCCAGCTCACTGGGAACAGGACCGAACCAGCCCCAGCATTTT.

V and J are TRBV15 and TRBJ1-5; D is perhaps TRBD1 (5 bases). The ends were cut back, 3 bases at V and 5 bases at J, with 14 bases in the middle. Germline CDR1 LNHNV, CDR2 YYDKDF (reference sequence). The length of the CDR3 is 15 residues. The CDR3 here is CATSSDGGEDQPQHF. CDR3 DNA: TGTGCCACCAGCAGTGATGGAGGGGAGGATCAGCCCCAGCATTTT.

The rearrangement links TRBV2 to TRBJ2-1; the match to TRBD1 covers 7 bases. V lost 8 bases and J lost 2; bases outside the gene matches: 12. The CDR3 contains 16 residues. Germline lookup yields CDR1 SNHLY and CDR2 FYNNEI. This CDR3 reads CASRGPPGQPYNEQFF. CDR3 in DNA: TGTGCCAGCCGAGGACCTCCGGGACAGCCCTACAATGAGCAGTTCTTC. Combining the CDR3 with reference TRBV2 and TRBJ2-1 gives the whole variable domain EPEVTQTPSHQVTQMGQEVILRCVPISNHLYFYWYRQILGQKVEFLVSFYNNEISEKSEIFDDQFSVERPDGSNFTLKIRSTKLEDSAMYFCASRGPPGQPYNEQFFGPGTRLTVL.

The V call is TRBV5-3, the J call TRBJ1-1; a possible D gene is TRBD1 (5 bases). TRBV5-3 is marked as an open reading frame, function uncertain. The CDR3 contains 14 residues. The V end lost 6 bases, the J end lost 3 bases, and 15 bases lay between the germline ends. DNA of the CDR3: TGTGCCAGAACCTTACACAGGATTTACACTGAAGCTTTCTTT. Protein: CARTLHRIYTEAFF.

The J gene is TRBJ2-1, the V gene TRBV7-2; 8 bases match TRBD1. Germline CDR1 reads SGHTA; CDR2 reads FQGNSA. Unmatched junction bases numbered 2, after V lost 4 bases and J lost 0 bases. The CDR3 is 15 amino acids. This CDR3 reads CASSSGTGSYNEQFF. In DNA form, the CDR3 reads TGTGCCAGCAGCTCCGGGACAGGCTCCTACAATGAGCAGTTCTTC.

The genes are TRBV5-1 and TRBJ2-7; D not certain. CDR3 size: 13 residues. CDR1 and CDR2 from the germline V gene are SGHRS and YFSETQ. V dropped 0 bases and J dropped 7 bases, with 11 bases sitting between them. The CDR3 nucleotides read TGCGCCAGCAGCTTGGCCCTGGGGTGGGAGCAGTACGTC. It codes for CASSLALGWEQYV.

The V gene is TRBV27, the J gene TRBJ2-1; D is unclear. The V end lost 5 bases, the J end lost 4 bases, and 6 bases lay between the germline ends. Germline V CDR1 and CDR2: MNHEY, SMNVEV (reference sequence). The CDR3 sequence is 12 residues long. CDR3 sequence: CASSPPYNEQFF. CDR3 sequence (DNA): TGTGCCAGCAGTCCCCCTTACAATGAGCAGTTCTTC.

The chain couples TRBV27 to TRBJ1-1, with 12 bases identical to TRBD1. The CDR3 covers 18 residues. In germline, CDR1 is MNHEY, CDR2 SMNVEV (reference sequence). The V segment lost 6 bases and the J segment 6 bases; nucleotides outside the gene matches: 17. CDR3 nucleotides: TGTGCCAGCAGAGTTTCCGGGACAGGGGGCTCCACAGGCCCTGAAGCTTTCTTT. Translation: CASRVSGTGGSTGPEAFF.

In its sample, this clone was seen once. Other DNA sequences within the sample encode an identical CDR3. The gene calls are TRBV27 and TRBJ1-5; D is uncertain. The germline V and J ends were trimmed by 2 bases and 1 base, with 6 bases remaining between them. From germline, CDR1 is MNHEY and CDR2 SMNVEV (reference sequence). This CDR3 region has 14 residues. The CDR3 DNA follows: TGTGCCAGCAGTTTAGCAGGAAGCAATCAGCCCCAGCATTTT. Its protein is CASSLAGSNQPQHF.